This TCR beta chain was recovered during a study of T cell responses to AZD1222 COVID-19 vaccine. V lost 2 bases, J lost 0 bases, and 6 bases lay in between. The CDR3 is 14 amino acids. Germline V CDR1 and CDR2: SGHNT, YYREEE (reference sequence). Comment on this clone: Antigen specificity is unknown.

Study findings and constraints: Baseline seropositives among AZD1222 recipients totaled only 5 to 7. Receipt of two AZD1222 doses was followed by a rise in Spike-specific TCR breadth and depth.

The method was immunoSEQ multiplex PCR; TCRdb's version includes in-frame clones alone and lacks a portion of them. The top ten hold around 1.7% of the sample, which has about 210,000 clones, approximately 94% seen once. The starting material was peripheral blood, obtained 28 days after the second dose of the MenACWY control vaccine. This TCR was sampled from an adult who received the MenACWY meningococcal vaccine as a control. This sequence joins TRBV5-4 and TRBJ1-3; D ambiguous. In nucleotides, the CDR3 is TGTGCCAGCAGCTTAGGCCGCTCTGGAAACACCATATATTTT. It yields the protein CASSLGRSGNTIYF.